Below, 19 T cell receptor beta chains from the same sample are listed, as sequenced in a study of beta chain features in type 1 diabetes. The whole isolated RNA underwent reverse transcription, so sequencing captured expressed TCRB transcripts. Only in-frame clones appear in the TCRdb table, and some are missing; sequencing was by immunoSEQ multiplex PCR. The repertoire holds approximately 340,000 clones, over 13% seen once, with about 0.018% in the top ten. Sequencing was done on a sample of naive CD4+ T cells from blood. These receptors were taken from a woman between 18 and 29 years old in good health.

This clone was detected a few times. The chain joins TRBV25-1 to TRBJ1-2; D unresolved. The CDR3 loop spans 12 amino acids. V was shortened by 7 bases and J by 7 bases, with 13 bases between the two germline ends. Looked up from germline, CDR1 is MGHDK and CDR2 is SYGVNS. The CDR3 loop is CASIGLMSGYTF. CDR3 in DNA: TGTGCCAGCATCGGGTTAATGAGTGGCTACACCTTC.

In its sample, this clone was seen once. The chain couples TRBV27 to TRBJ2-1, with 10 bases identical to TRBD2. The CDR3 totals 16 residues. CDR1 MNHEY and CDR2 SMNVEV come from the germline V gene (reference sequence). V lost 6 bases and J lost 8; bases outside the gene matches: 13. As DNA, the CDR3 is TGTGCCAGCAGCACGCGACCTAGCGGGAGAATCCATGAGCAGTTCTTC. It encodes CASSTRPSGRIHEQFF.

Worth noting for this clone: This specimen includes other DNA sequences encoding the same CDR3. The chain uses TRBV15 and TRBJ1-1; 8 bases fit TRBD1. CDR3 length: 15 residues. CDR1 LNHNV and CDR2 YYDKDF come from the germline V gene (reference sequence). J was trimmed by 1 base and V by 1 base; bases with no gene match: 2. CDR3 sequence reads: CATSRGGTGNTEAFF. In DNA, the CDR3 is TGTGCCACCAGCAGAGGAGGGACAGGGAACACTGAAGCTTTCTTT. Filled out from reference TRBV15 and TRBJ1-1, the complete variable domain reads DAMVIQNPRYQVTQFGKPVTLSCSQTLNHNVMYWYQQKSSQAPKLLFHYYDKDFNNEADTPDNFQSRRPNTSFCFLDIRSPGLGDTAMYLCATSRGGTGNTEAFFGQGTRLTVV.

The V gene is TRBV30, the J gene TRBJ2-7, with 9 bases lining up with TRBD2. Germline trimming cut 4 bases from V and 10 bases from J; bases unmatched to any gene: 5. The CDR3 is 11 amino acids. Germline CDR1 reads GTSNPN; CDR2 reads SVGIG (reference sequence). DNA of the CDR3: TGTGCCTGGACGGGCGGGAGGGACCAGTACTTC. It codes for CAWTGGRDQYF.

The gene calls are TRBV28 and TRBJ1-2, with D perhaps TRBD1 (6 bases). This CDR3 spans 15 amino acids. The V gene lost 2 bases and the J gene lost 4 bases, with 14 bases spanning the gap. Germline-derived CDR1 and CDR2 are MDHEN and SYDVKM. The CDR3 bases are TGTGCCAGCAGTTTACAGGGGCTGGACCTCTATGGCTACACCTTC. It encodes CASSLQGLDLYGYTF.

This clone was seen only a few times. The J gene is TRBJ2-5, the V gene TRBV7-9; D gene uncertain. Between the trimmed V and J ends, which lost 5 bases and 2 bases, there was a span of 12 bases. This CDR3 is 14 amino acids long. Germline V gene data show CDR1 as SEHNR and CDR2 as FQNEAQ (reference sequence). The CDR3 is CASSMGLIQETQYF. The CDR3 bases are TGTGCCAGCAGCATGGGCCTTATTCAAGAGACCCAGTACTTC.

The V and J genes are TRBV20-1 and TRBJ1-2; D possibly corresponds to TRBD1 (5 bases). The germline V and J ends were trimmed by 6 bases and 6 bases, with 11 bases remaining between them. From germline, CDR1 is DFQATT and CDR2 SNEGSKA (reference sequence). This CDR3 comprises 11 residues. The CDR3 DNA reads TGCAGTGCCGGCAGGGCCAATGGCTACACCTTC. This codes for CSAGRANGYTF.

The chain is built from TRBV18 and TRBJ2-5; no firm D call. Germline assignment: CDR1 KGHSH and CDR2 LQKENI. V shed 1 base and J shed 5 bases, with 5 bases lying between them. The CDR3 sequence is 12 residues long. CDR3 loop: CASSPRLETQYF. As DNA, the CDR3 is TGTGCCAGCTCACCACGACTGGAGACCCAGTACTTC.

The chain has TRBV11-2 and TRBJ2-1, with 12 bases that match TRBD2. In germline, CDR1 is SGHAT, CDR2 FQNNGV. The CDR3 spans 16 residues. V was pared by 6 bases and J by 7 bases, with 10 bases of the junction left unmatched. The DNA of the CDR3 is TGTGCCAGCAGAGGGACTAGCGGGTCCTCCCGGAATGAGCAGTTCTTC. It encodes CASRGTSGSSRNEQFF.

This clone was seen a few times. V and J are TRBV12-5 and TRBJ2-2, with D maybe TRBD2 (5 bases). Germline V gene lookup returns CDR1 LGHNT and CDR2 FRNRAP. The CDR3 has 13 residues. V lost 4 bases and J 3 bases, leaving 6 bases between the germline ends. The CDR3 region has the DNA TGTGCTAGTGGTTGGCGGGACACCGGGGAGCTGTTTTTT. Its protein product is CASGWRDTGELFF.

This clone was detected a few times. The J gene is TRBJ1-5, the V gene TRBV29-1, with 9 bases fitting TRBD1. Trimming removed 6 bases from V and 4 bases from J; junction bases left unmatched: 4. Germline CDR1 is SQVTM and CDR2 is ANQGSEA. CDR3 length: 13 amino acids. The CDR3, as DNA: TGCAGCGTGGGACAGGGCCCGAATCAGCCCCAGCATTTT. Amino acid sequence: CSVGQGPNQPQHF. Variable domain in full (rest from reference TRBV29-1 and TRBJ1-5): SAVISQKPSRDICQRGTSLTIQCQVDSQVTMMFWYRQQPGQSLTLIATANQGSEATYESGFVIDKFPISRPNLTFSTLTVSNMSPEDSSIYLCSVGQGPNQPQHFGDGTRLSIL.

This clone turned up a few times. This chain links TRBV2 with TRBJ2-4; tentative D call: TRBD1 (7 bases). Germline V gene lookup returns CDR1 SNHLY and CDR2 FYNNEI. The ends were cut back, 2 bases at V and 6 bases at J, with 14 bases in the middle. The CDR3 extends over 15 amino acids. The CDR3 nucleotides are TGTGCCAGCAGTGAACTGGGTCAGGGGGGAAACATTCAGTACTTC. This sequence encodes CASSELGQGGNIQYF.

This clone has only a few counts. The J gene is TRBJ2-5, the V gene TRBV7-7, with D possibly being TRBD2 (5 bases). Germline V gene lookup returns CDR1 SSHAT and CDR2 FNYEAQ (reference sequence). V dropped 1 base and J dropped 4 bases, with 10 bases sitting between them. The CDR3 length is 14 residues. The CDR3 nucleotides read TGTGCCAGCAGCTTAGTTGGAGGTCCAGAGACCCAGTACTTC. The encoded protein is CASSLVGGPETQYF.

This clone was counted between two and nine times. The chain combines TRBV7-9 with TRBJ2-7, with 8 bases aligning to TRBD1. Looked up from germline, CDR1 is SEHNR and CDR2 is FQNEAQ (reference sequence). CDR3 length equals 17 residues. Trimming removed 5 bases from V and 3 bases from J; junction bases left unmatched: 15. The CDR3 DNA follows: TGTGCCAGCAGCCCCCAGGACAGGGACGGAATACTCTACGAGCAGTACTTC. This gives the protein CASSPQDRDGILYEQYF.

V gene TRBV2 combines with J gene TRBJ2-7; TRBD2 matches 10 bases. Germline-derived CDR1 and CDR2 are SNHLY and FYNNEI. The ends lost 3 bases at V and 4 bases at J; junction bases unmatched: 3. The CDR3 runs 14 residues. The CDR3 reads CASSDPSGSYEQYF. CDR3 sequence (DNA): TGTGCCAGCAGTGATCCTAGCGGGAGTTACGAGCAGTACTTC.

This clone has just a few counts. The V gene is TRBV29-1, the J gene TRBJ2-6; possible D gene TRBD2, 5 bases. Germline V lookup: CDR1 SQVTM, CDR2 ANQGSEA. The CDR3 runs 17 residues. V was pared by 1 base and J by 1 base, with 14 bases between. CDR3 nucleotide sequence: TGCAGCGTTGAAGCCCGCGGGTCCTTATCTGGGGCCAACGTCCTGACTTTC. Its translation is CSVEARGSLSGANVLTF.

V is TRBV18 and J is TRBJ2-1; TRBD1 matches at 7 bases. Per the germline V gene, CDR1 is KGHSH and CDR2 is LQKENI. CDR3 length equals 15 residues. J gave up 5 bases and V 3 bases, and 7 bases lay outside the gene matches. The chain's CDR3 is CASSPRGPPNNEQFF. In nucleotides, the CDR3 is TGTGCCAGCTCACCTAGGGGGCCCCCAAACAATGAGCAGTTCTTC.

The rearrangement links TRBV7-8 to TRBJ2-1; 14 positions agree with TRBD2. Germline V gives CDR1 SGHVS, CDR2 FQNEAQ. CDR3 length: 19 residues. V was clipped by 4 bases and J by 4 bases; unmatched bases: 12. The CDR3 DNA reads TGTGCCAGCAGCTCCCACCCCGGGACTAGCGGGAGTAGGTACAATGAGCAGTTCTTC. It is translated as CASSSHPGTSGSRYNEQFF.

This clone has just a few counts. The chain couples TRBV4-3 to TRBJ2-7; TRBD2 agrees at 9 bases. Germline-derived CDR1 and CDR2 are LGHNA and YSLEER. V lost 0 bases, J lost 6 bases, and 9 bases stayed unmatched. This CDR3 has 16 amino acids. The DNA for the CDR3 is TGCGCCAGCAGCCAAGATTTCTTGCGGGAGGGTCCCGAGCAGTACTTC. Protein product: CASSQDFLREGPEQYF.